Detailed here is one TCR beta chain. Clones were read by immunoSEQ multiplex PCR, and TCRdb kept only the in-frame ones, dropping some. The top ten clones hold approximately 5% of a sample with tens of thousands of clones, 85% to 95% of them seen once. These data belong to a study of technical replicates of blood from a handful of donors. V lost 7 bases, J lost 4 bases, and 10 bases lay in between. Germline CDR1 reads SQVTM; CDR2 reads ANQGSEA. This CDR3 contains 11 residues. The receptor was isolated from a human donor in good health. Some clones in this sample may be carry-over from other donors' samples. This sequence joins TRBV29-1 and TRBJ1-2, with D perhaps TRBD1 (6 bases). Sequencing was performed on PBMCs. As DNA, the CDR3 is TGCAGCGCTGTGGACAGCTATGGCTACACCTTC. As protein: CSAVDSYGYTF. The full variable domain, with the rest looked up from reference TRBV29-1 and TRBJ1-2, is SAVISQKPSRDICQRGTSLTIQCQVDSQVTMMFWYRQQPGQSLTLIATANQGSEATYESGFVIDKFPISRPNLTFSTLTVSNMSPEDSSIYLCSAVDSYGYTFGSGTRLTVV.